This is a list of T cell receptor beta chains from one sample in a study of T cell responses to AZD1222 COVID-19 vaccine. Some clones are missing from TCRdb's copy, which holds only in-frame ones; the method was immunoSEQ multiplex PCR. The profile shows around 100,000 clones, over 75% of them singletons. The sequencing used peripheral blood, collected on day 0 of AZD1222 vaccination. Receptors were obtained from an adult in good health. CDR3s include the opening cysteine and the closing phenylalanine or tryptophan. A D gene is named only where the DNA matches it firmly. Not every row has a clone size; where given, it reads once, few, many or a size class.

v_call: TRBV5-1; d_call: -; clone_size: -; j_call: TRBJ2-5; cdr3_aa: CASSWELKETQYF; cdr3_nt: TGCGCCAGCAGCTGGGAACTTAAAGAGACCCAGTACTTC
v_call: TRBV4-2; d_call: -; clone_size: -; j_call: TRBJ1-3; cdr3_aa: CASSQGPVGTSGNTIYF; cdr3_nt: TGTGCCAGCAGCCAGGGGCCGGTTGGTACCTCTGGAAACACCATATATTTT
v_call: TRBV3-1/TRBV3-2; d_call: -; clone_size: -; j_call: TRBJ1-2; cdr3_aa: CASSNDGNYGYTF; cdr3_nt: TGTGCCAGCAGTAATGACGGCAACTATGGCTACACCTTC
v_call: TRBV7-6; d_call: -; clone_size: -; j_call: TRBJ2-7; cdr3_aa: CAVGVEQYF; cdr3_nt: TGTGCCGTCGGTGTCGAGCAGTACTTC
v_call: TRBV27; d_call: TRBD1; clone_size: -; j_call: TRBJ1-1; cdr3_aa: CASSPLTGGALEAFF; cdr3_nt: TGTGCCAGCAGTCCGTTGACAGGGGGGGCGTTAGAGGCTTTCTTT
v_call: TRBV19; d_call: -; clone_size: -; j_call: TRBJ1-1; cdr3_aa: CASRLRKQDAFF; cdr3_nt: TGTGCCAGTCGGTTGAGAAAACAGGATGCTTTCTTT
v_call: TRBV7-9; d_call: TRBD2; clone_size: -; j_call: TRBJ2-5; cdr3_aa: CASSLGGLAGETQYF; cdr3_nt: TGTGCCAGCAGCTTAGGAGGACTAGCGGGTGAGACCCAGTACTTC
v_call: TRBV5-6; d_call: TRBD1; clone_size: -; j_call: TRBJ1-1; cdr3_aa: CASSINRGWNTEAFF; cdr3_nt: TGTGCCAGCAGCATTAACAGGGGCTGGAACACTGAAGCTTTCTTT
v_call: TRBV19; d_call: -; clone_size: -; j_call: TRBJ1-4; cdr3_aa: CASKGETRDEKLFF; cdr3_nt: TGTGCCTCAAAAGGGGAGACACGGGACGAAAAACTGTTTTTT
v_call: TRBV7-3; d_call: -; clone_size: -; j_call: TRBJ2-3; cdr3_aa: CASSLQGSDTQYF; cdr3_nt: TGTGCCAGCAGCCTACAGGGATCCGATACGCAGTATTTT
v_call: TRBV7-9; d_call: -; clone_size: -; j_call: TRBJ1-2; cdr3_aa: CASSLGGRGYTF; cdr3_nt: TGTGCCAGCAGCTTAGGGGGTCGCGGCTACACCTTC
v_call: TRBV14; d_call: -; clone_size: -; j_call: TRBJ2-3; cdr3_aa: CASSQGARSDTQYF; cdr3_nt: TGTGCCAGCAGCCAAGGGGCGCGGAGCGATACGCAGTATTTT
v_call: TRBV6-4; d_call: -; clone_size: -; j_call: TRBJ1-5; cdr3_aa: CASSEFSGGNQPQHF; cdr3_nt: TGTGCCAGCAGTGAATTCTCTGGAGGCAATCAGCCCCAGCATTTT
v_call: TRBV3-1/TRBV3-2; d_call: -; clone_size: -; j_call: TRBJ1-4; cdr3_aa: CASSQTGYNEKLFF; cdr3_nt: TGTGCCAGCAGCCAAACAGGGTATAATGAAAAACTGTTTTTT
v_call: TRBV7-8; d_call: -; clone_size: -; j_call: TRBJ2-6; cdr3_aa: CASSLGGAGANVLTF; cdr3_nt: TGTGCCAGCAGCTTAGGGGGGGCTGGGGCCAACGTCCTGACTTTC
v_call: TRBV10-3; d_call: -; clone_size: -; j_call: TRBJ2-7; cdr3_aa: CATDQGTNSYEQYF; cdr3_nt: TGTGCCACTGATCAGGGGACGAATTCCTACGAGCAGTACTTC
v_call: TRBV9; d_call: TRBD1; clone_size: -; j_call: TRBJ1-2; cdr3_aa: CASSVGQGGYGYTF; cdr3_nt: TGTGCCAGCAGCGTCGGACAGGGGGGCTATGGCTACACCTTC
v_call: TRBV6-7; d_call: -; clone_size: -; j_call: TRBJ2-2; cdr3_aa: CAMSQVWFPGELFF; cdr3_nt: TGTGCCATGAGCCAAGTTTGGTTCCCTGGGGAGCTGTTTTTT
v_call: TRBV27; d_call: -; clone_size: -; j_call: TRBJ1-1; cdr3_aa: CASRGIRNSEAFF; cdr3_nt: TGTGCCAGCAGGGGGATAAGGAACTCTGAAGCTTTCTTT
v_call: TRBV7-9; d_call: -; clone_size: -; j_call: TRBJ1-4; cdr3_aa: CASSLGRNNEKLFF; cdr3_nt: TGTGCCAGCAGCTTGGGACGGAATAATGAAAAACTGTTTTTT
v_call: TRBV2; d_call: -; clone_size: -; j_call: TRBJ1-6; cdr3_aa: CASSDPSGRSYNSPLHF; cdr3_nt: TGTGCCAGCAGTGACCCCTCAGGGCGCTCCTATAATTCACCCCTCCACTTT
v_call: TRBV21-1; d_call: -; clone_size: few; j_call: TRBJ2-1; cdr3_aa: CASTTRRYNEQFF; cdr3_nt: TGTGCCAGCACCACCCGGAGGTACAATGAGCAGTTCTTC
v_call: TRBV28; d_call: -; clone_size: -; j_call: TRBJ2-1; cdr3_aa: CASSLEGEGAYNEQFF; cdr3_nt: TGTGCCAGCAGTTTAGAGGGGGAAGGGGCCTACAATGAGCAGTTCTTC
v_call: TRBV10-3; d_call: TRBD1; clone_size: -; j_call: TRBJ1-5; cdr3_aa: CAISDSQGVNQPQHF; cdr3_nt: TGTGCCATCAGTGATTCACAGGGGGTAAATCAGCCCCAGCATTTT
v_call: TRBV7-2; d_call: TRBD2; clone_size: -; j_call: TRBJ2-5; cdr3_aa: CASSLRGGALETQYF; cdr3_nt: TGTGCCAGCAGCTTACGCGGGGGGGCCTTAGAGACCCAGTACTTC
v_call: TRBV27; d_call: -; clone_size: -; j_call: TRBJ1-5; cdr3_aa: CASSPTQGLNQPQHF; cdr3_nt: TGTGCCAGCAGTCCTACCCAGGGTCTAAATCAGCCCCAGCATTTT
v_call: TRBV7-6; d_call: TRBD1; clone_size: -; j_call: TRBJ1-4; cdr3_aa: CASGRDREEKLFF; cdr3_nt: TGTGCCAGCGGCCGGGACAGGGAGGAAAAACTGTTTTTT
v_call: TRBV28; d_call: -; clone_size: -; j_call: TRBJ1-1; cdr3_aa: CASTLGGRLTEAFF; cdr3_nt: TGTGCCAGCACCTTGGGGGGGCGGCTCACTGAAGCTTTCTTT
v_call: TRBV9; d_call: TRBD1; clone_size: -; j_call: TRBJ1-2; cdr3_aa: CASSSRTGAGGYTF; cdr3_nt: TGTGCCAGCAGCTCCCGGACAGGGGCCGGGGGCTACACCTTC
v_call: TRBV16; d_call: -; clone_size: -; j_call: TRBJ1-6; cdr3_aa: CASTRWGSDSPLHF; cdr3_nt: TGTGCCAGCACCCGGTGGGGTAGTGATTCACCCCTCCACTTT
v_call: TRBV20-1; d_call: -; clone_size: -; j_call: TRBJ2-7; cdr3_aa: CSASSGPEQYF; cdr3_nt: TGCAGTGCTAGTTCTGGACCCGAGCAGTACTTC
v_call: TRBV2; d_call: -; clone_size: medium-sized; j_call: TRBJ2-3; cdr3_aa: CASSEPGEDTQYF; cdr3_nt: TGTGCCAGCAGCGAACCCGGGGAGGATACGCAGTATTTT